This T cell receptor beta chain was captured by sequencing in a study of T cells in Graves' hyperthyroidism and ophthalmopathy. This clonotype was seen ten or more times. The V gene's germline CDR1 is SGHKS and CDR2 YYEKEE (reference sequence). Trimming took 5 bases from V and 7 from J; bases not matched to a gene: 8. This CDR3 contains 14 residues. Amplification of TCR beta CDR3 regions used RNA as the template. HTBI primers were employed in a first-round RT-PCR of the TCR CDR3. Using its own MiXCR run on the multiplex PCR reads, TCRdb lists one record per CDR3 protein. In the table there are a few hundred thousand distinct CDR3 sequences, more than 15% of which are singletons.

Source material: blood. This chain joins TRBV5-5 and TRBJ1-4, with TRBD1 matching over 7 bases. The TCR comes from a woman under 30 with Graves' hyperthyroidism. CDR3 residues: CASSSFSGGEKLFF. The DNA of the CDR3 is TGTGCCAGCAGTTCCTTCTCAGGGGGTGAAAAACTGTTTTTT.